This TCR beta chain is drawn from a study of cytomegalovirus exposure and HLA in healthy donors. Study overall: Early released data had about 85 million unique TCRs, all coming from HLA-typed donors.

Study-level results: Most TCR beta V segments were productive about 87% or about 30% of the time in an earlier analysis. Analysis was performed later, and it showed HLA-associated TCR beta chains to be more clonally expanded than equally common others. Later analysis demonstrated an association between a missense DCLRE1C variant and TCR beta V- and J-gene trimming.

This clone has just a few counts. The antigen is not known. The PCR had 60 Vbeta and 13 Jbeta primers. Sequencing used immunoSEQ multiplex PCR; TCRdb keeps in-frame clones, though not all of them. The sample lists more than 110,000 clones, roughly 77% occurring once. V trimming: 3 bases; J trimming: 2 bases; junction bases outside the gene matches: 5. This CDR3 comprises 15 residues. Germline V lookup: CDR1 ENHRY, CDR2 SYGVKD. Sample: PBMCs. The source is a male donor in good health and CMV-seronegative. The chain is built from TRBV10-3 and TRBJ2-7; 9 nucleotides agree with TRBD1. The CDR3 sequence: CAISEPGTGTYEQYF. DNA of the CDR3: TGTGCCATCAGTGAACCCGGGACAGGGACCTACGAGCAGTACTTC.